This T cell receptor beta chain was recorded in a study of CD8 T cells in ankylosing spondylitis. Findings and limits, study-wide: Characteristic, it appeared, of ankylosing spondylitis blood was a TCR beta motif of roughly 8 highly homologous variants. It was reported that disease-linked clones were significantly enriched in matched ankylosing spondylitis synovial fluid.

TCRdb passed the 5' RACE reads through MiXCR, listing each CDR3 protein once. The table records hundreds of thousands of distinct CDR3 sequences, roughly 8% of them present only once. A word on this clonotype: Its antigen is undetermined. This may be a read error, as it is one base from a much larger clone.

V lost 3 bases, J lost 3 bases, and 14 bases lay in between. Germline V gene data show CDR1 as SEHNR and CDR2 as FQNEAQ (reference sequence). This CDR3 has 15 amino acids. The sequence derives from a female donor with ankylosing spondylitis or in good health (not recorded which). The sample consisted of blood, either unsorted or a sorted T cell fraction (not recorded which). The chain links TRBV7-9 to TRBJ1-2; D ambiguous. The chain's CDR3 is CASSLSGIDDYGYTF. The CDR3 DNA reads as TGTGCCAGCAGCTTGTCGGGAATTGACGACTATGGCTACACCTTC.